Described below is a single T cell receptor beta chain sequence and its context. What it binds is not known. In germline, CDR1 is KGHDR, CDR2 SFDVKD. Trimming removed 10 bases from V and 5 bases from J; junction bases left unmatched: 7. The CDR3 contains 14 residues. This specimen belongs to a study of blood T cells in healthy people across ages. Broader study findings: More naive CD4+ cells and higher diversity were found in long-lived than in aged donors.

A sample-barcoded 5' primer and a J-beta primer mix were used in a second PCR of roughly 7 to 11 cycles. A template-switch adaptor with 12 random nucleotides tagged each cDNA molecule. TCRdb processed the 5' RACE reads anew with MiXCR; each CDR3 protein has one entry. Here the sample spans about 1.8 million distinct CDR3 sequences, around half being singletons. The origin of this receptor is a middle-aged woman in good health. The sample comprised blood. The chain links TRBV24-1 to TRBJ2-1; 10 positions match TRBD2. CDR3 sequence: CATGAGGYDNEQFF. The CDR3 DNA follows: TGTGCCACGGGAGCGGGGGGGTACGACAATGAGCAGTTCTTC.